These 10 T cell receptor beta chains came from one sample sequenced in a study of blood T cell repertoires in COVID-19. Data came from immunoSEQ multiplex PCR; TCRdb stores just in-frame clones and leaves some out. This sample carries 40,000 to 55,000 clones, about 85% of them seen once, and the ten largest clones take roughly a third. Sequenced: peripheral blood. These receptors all come from a woman at least 80 years old with acute or convalescent COVID-19.

This clone was seen a handful of times. This rearrangement joins TRBV10-3 to TRBJ2-1; D gene uncertain. The CDR3 consists of 12 residues. Trimming took off 2 bases at V and 6 bases at J, with 5 bases between the two ends. The germline gives CDR1 ENHRY, CDR2 SYGVKD. In DNA, the CDR3 is TGTGCCATCAGTGAGATCGGCAATGAGCAGTTCTTC. Encoded protein: CAISEIGNEQFF.

This clone was counted a single time. The rearrangement joins TRBV5-1 to TRBJ1-1, with D uncertain. Germline-derived CDR1 and CDR2 are SGHRS and YFSETQ. V lost 1 base to trimming and J lost 0 bases, with 7 bases between them. This CDR3 contains 14 residues. Here the CDR3 DNA reads TGCGCCAGCAGCTTGATGGGCTTGAACACTGAAGCTTTCTTT. This encodes CASSLMGLNTEAFF. The full variable domain, its missing parts supplied by reference TRBV5-1 and TRBJ1-1, is KAGVTQTPRYLIKTRGQQVTLSCSPISGHRSVSWYQQTPGQGLQFLFEYFSETQRNKGNFPGRFSGRQFSNSRSEMNVSTLELGDSALYLCASSLMGLNTEAFFGQGTRLTVV.

The chain joins TRBV6-5 to TRBJ2-7; perhaps TRBD2 as D (6 bases). Trimming pared 5 bases from V and 3 bases from J, leaving 14 bases between. Germline CDR1 is MNHEY and CDR2 is SVGAGI. The CDR3 totals 14 residues. The CDR3 DNA is TGTGCCAGCAGTCTCCAGGGAGGCGTCTACGAGCAGTACTTC. Protein sequence: CASSLQGGVYEQYF.

The chain links TRBV4-2 to TRBJ2-3; 7 bases fit TRBD2. This CDR3 has 17 amino acids. Germline V gene sequence: CDR1 LGHNA, CDR2 YNFKEQ. V trimming: 5 bases; J trimming: 2 bases; junction bases outside the gene matches: 13. CDR3 in amino acids: CASSKSGTTTVTDTQYF. The DNA for the CDR3 is TGTGCCAGCAGCAAATCCGGGACTACTACTGTCACAGATACGCAGTATTTT.

The V gene is TRBV7-8, the J gene TRBJ2-7; 13 nucleotides agree with TRBD2. V lost 5 bases to trimming and J lost 3 bases; unmatched junction nucleotides: 7. The CDR3 contains 16 residues. The germline V gene has CDR1 SGHVS and CDR2 FQNEAQ. CDR3 region: CASSSYGLAGDYEQYF. CDR3 sequence (DNA): TGTGCCAGCAGCAGCTACGGACTAGCGGGAGACTACGAGCAGTACTTC. The full variable domain, rest sourced from reference TRBV7-8 and TRBJ2-7, is GAGVSQSPRYKVAKRGQDVALRCDPISGHVSLFWYQQALGQGPEFLTYFQNEAQLDKSGLPSDRFFAERPEGSVSTLKIQRTQQEDSAVYLCASSSYGLAGDYEQYFGPGTRLTVT.

In DNA form, the CDR3 reads TGCGCCAGCAGCCCACCGGGGGGCTATACTGAAGCTTTCTTT. Protein sequence: CASSPPGGYTEAFF. The chain carries TRBV5-1 and TRBJ1-1, with a possible D match to TRBD1 (6 bases). Germline-derived CDR1 and CDR2 are SGHRS and YFSETQ. The germline V and J ends were trimmed by 4 bases and 5 bases, with 15 bases remaining between them. This CDR3 has 14 residues.

The genes are TRBV3-1 (or the pseudogene TRBV3-2) and TRBJ2-6, with D maybe TRBD1 (5 bases). Trimming left V 0 bases short and J 1 base short, with 13 bases between. CDR3 length equals 18 residues. CDR1 and CDR2 from the germline V gene are LGHDT and YNNKEL (reference sequence). Written as DNA, the CDR3 is TGTGCCAGCAGCCAAGACTACCAGGGTGGGTCTGGGGCCAACGTCCTGACTTTC. Amino acid sequence: CASSQDYQGGSGANVLTF.

The chain carries TRBV7-8 and TRBJ2-7, with TRBD2 matching 7 bases. Germline-derived CDR1 and CDR2 are SGHVS and FQNEAQ. The trim removed 5 bases at V and 6 bases at J, leaving 1 base unmatched. The CDR3 spans 11 residues. Here the CDR3 DNA reads TGTGCCAGCAGCCCGGGGGGCGAGCAGTACTTC. Translating it yields CASSPGGEQYF.

This sequence joins TRBV29-1 and TRBJ2-7, with TRBD1 matching over 8 bases. Germline V lookup: CDR1 SQVTM, CDR2 ANQGSEA. With V trimmed by 5 bases and J by 9 bases, 12 bases remained unmatched. This CDR3 has 13 residues. As DNA, the CDR3 is TGCAGCGTTAAACCGGGACAGGAAGTTGGGCAGTACTTC. Encoded protein: CSVKPGQEVGQYF.

This clone appeared a few times. V usage is TRBV5-1 and J usage is TRBJ2-5; 8 positions agree with TRBD2. V lost 4 bases, J lost 1 base, and 12 bases stayed unmatched. The CDR3 totals 17 residues. The germline V gene encodes CDR1 SGHRS and CDR2 YFSETQ. The CDR3, as DNA: TGCGCCAGCAGCCGGTCGCCGGGGACTAGTCGCCAAGAGACCCAGTACTTC. Amino acid sequence: CASSRSPGTSRQETQYF.